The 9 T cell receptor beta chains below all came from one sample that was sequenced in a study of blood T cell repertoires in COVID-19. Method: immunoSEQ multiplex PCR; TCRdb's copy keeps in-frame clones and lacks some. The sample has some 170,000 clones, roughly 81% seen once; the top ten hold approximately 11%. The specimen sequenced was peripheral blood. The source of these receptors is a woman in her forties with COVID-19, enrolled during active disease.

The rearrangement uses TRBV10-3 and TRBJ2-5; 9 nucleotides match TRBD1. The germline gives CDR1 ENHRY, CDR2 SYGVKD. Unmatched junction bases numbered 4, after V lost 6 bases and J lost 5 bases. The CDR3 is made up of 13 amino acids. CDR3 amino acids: CAIRQGAEETQYF. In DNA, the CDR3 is TGTGCCATCAGACAGGGGGCGGAGGAGACCCAGTACTTC.

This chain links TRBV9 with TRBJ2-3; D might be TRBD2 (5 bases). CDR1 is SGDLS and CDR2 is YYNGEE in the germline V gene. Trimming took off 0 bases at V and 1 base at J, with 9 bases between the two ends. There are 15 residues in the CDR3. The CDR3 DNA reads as TGTGCCAGCAGCGTAGTTCACGGGGGCACAGATACGCAGTATTTT. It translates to CASSVVHGGTDTQYF.

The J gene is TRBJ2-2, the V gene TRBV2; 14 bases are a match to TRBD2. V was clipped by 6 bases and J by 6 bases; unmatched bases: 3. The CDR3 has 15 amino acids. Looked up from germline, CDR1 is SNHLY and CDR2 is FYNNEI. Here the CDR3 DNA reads TGTGCCAGCAGCAGACTAGCGGGAGGGTCCGGGGAGCTGTTTTTT. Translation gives CASSRLAGGSGELFF.

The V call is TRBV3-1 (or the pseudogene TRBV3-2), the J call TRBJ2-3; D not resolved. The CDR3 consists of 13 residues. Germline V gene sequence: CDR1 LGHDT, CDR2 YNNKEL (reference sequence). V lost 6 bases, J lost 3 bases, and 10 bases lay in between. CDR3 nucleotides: TGTGCCAGCAGAATGCCTCAGACAGATACGCAGTATTTT. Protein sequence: CASRMPQTDTQYF.

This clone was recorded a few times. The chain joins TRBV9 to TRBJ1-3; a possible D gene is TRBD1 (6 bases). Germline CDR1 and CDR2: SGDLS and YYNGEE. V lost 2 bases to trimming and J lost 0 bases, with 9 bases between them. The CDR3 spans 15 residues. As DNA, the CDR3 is TGTGCCAGCAGCGTCGCAGGGGCCTCTGGAAACACCATATATTTT. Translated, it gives CASSVAGASGNTIYF.

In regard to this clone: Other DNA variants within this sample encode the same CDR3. This CDR3 is CASSQVAGAGNEQFF. The CDR3 DNA reads as TGCGCCAGCAGCCAAGTAGCGGGAGCAGGTAATGAGCAGTTCTTC. The V and J genes are TRBV4-1 and TRBJ2-1; 9 bases line up with TRBD2. CDR1 is MGHRA and CDR2 is YSYEKL in the germline V gene. Losses at the gene ends were 1 base for V and 7 bases for J; bases not matched to a gene: 5. CDR3 length: 15 residues.

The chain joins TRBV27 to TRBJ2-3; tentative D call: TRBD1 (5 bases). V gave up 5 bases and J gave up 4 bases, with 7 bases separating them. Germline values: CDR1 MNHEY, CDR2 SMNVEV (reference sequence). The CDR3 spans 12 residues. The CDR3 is CASSTGADTQYF. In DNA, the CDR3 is TGTGCCAGCAGTACAGGCGCAGATACGCAGTATTTT.

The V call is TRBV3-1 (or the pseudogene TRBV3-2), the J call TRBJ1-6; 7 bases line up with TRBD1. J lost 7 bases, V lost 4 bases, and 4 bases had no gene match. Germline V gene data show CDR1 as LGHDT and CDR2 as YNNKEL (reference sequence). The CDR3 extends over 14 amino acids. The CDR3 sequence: CASSLRDRNSPLHF. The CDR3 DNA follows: TGTGCCAGCAGCCTTAGGGACAGAAATTCACCCCTCCACTTT.

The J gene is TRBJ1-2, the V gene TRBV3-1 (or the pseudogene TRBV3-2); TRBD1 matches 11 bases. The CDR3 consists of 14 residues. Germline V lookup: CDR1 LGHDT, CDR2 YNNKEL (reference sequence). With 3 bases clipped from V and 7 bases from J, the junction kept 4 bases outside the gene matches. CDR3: CASSHGTGGTGYTF. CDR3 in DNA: TGTGCCAGCAGCCACGGGACAGGGGGGACTGGCTACACCTTC.